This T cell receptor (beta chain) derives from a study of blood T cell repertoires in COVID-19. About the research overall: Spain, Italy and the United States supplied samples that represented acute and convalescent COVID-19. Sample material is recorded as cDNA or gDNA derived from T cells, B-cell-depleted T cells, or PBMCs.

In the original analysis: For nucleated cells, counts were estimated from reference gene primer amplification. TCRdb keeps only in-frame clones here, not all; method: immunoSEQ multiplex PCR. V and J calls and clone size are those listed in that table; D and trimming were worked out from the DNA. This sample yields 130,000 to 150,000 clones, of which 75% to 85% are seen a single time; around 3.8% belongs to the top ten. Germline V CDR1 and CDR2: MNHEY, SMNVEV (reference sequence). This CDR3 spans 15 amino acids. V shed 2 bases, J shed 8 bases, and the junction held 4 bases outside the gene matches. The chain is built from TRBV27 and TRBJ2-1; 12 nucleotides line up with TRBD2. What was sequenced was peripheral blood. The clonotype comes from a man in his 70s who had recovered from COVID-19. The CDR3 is CASSLGLAGTDEQFF. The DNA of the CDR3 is TGTGCCAGCAGTTTAGGACTAGCGGGAACCGATGAGCAGTTCTTC.